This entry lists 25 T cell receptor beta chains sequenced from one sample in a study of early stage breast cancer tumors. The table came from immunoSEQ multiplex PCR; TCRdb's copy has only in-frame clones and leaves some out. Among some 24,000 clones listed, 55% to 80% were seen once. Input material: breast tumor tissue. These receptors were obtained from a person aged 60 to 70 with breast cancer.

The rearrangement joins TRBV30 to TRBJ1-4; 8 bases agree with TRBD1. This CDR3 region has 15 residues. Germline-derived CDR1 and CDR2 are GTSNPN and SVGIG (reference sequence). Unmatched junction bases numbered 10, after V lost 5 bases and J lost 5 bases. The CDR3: CAWVGTGGWNEKLFF. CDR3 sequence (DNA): TGTGCCTGGGTGGGCACAGGGGGATGGAATGAAAAACTGTTTTTT.

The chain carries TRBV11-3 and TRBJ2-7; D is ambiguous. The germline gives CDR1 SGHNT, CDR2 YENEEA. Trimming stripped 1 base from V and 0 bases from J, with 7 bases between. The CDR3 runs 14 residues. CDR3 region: CASSLGPGSYEQYF. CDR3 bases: TGTGCCAGCAGCTTAGGCCCCGGCTCCTACGAGCAGTACTTC.

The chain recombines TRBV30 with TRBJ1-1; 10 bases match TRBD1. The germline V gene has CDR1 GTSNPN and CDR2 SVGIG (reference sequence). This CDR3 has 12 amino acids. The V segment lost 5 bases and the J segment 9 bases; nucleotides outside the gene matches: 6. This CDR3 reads CAWALTGGKAFF. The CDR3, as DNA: TGTGCCTGGGCCTTGACAGGGGGCAAAGCTTTCTTT.

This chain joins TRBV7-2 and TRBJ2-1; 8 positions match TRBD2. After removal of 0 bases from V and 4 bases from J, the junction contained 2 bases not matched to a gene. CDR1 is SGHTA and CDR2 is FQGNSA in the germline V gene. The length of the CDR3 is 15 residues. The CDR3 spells CASSLASGTYNEQFF. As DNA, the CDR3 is TGTGCCAGCAGCTTAGCTAGCGGGACTTACAATGAGCAGTTCTTC.

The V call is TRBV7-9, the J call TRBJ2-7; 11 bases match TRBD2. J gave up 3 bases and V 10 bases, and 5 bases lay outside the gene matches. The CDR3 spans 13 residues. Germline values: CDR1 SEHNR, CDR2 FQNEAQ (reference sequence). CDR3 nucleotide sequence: TGTGCCACCTCCGGGACTAGCGGCTACGAGCAGTACTTC. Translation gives CATSGTSGYEQYF.

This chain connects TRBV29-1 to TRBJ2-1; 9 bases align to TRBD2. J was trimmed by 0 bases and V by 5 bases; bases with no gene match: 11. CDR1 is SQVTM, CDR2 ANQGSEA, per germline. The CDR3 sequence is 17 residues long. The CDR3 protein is CSVRGLAGRDSYNEQFF. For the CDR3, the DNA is TGCAGCGTTCGAGGGCTAGCGGGACGAGACTCCTACAATGAGCAGTTCTTC.

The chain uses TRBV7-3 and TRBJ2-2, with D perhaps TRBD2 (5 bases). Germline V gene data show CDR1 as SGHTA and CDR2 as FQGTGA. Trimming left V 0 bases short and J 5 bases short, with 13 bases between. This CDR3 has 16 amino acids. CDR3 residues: CASSLTSARGTGELFF. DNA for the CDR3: TGTGCCAGCAGCTTAACTAGCGCCAGAGGGACCGGGGAGCTGTTTTTT.

CDR3 sequence (DNA): TGTGCCAGCAGCTTACACAGGGGAGAGACCCAGTACTTC. Protein sequence: CASSLHRGETQYF. The J gene is TRBJ2-5, the V gene TRBV7-3; 7 bases match TRBD1. V shed 2 bases and J 4 bases; nucleotides not matched to a gene: 1. Germline values: CDR1 SGHTA, CDR2 FQGTGA. This CDR3 has 13 residues.

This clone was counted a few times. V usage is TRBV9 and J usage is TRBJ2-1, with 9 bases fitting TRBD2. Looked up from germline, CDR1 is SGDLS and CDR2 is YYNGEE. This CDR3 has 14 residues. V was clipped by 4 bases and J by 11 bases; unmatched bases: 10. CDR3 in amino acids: CASSPGGSGRKQFF. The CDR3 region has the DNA TGTGCCAGCAGCCCCGGTGGGAGCGGGAGGAAGCAGTTCTTC.

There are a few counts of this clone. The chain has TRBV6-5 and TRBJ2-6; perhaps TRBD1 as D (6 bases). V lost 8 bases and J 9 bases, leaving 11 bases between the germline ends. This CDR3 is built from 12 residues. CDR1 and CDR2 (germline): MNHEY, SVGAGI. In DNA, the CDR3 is TGTGCCAGCTCCACAGGGAACAACGTCCTGACTTTC. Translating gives CASSTGNNVLTF.

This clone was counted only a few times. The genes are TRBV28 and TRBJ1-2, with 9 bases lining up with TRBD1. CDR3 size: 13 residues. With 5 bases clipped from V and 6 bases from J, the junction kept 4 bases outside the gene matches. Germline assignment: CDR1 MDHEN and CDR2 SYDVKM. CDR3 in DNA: TGTGCCAGCAGTCCTACAGGGGGCCATGGCTACACCTTC. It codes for CASSPTGGHGYTF.

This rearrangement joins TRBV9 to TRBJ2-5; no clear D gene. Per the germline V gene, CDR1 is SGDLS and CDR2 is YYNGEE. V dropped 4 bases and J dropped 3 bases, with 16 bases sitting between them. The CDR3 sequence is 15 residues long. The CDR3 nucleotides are TGTGCCAGCAGCCCGCGTGTTAAATCGGAAGAGACCCAGTACTTC. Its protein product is CASSPRVKSEETQYF.

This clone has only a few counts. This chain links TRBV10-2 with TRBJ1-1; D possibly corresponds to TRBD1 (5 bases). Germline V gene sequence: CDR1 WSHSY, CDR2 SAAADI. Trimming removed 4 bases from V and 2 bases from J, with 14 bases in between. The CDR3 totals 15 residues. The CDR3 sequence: CASSARSQGNTEAFF. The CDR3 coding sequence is TGCGCCAGCAGTGCCCGTTCGCAGGGAAACACTGAAGCTTTCTTT.

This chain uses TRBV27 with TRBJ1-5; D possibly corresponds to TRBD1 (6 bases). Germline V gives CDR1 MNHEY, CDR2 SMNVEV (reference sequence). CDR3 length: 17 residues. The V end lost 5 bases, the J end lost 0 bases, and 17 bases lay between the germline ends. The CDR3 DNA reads TGTGCCAGCAGTCCCTTTTACAGGGACCATAGCAATCAGCCCCAGCATTTT. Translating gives CASSPFYRDHSNQPQHF.

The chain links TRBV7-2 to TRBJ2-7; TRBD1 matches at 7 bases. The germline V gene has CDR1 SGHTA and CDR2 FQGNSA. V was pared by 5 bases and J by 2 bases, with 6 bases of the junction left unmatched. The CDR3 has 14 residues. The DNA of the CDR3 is TGTGCCAGCAGCCGGGGACAGACGGCCTACGAGCAGTACTTC. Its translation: CASSRGQTAYEQYF.

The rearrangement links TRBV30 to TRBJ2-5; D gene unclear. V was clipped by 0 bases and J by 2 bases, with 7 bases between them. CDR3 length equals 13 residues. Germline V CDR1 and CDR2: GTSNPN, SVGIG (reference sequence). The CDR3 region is CAWSVALQETQYF. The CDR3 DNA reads TGTGCCTGGAGTGTAGCACTACAAGAGACCCAGTACTTC.

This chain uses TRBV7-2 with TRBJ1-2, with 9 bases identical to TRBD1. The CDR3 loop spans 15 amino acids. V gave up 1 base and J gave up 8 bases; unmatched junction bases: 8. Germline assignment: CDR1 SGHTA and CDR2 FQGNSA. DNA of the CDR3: TGTGCCAGCAGCTTAGGGTCGGGACAGGGACGCGGCTACACCTTC. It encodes CASSLGSGQGRGYTF.

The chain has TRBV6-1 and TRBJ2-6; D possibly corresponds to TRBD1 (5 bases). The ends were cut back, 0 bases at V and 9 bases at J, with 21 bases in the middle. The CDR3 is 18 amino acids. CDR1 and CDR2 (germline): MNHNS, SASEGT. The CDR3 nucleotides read TGTGCCAGCAGTGAAGCGCTCGGAATTCTAGGGGAAGACAACGTCCTGACTTTC. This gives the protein CASSEALGILGEDNVLTF.

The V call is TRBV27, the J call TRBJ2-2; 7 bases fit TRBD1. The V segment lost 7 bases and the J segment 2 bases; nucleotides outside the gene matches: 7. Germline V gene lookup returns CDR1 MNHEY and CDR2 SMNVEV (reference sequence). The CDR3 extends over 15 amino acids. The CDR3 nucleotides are TGTGCCAGCACCCCGGACAGGATTAACACCGGGGAGCTGTTTTTT. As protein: CASTPDRINTGELFF.

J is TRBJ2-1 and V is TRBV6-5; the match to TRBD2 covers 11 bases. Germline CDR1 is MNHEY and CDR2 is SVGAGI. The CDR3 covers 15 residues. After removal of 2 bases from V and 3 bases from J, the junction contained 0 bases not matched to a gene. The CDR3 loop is CASSYGTSGYNEQFF. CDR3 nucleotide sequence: TGTGCCAGCAGTTACGGGACTAGCGGCTACAATGAGCAGTTCTTC.

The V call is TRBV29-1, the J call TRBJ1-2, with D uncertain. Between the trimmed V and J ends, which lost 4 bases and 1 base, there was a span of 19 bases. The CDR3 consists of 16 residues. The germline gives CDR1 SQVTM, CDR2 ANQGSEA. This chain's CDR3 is CSVGPQEDRSNYGYTF. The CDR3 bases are TGCAGCGTTGGGCCTCAGGAGGACCGAAGTAACTATGGCTACACCTTC.

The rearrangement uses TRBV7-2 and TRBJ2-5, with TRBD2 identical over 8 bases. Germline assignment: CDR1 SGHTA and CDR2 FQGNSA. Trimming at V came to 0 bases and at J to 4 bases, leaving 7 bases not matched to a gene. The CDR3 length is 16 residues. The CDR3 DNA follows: TGTGCCAGCAGCTTAGCTGTCGGGAGGGCGGGAGAGACCCAGTACTTC. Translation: CASSLAVGRAGETQYF.

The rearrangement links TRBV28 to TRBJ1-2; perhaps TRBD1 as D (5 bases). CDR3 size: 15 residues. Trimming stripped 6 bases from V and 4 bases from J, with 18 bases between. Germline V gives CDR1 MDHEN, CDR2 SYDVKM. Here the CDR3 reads CASSPEGRAGYGYTF. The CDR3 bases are TGTGCCAGCAGCCCAGAGGGGAGGGCGGGCTATGGCTACACCTTC.

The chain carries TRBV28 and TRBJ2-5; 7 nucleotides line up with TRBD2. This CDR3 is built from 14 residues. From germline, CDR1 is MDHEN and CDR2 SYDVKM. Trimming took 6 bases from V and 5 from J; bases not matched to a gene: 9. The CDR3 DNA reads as TGTGCCAGCAGGGGGGGGACCCGGCGGGAGACCCAGTACTTC. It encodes CASRGGTRRETQYF. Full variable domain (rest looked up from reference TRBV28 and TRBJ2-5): DVKVTQSSRYLVKRTGEKVFLECVQDMDHENMFWYRQDPGLGLRLIYFSYDVKMKEKGDIPEGYSVSREKKERFSLILESASTNQTSMYLCASRGGTRRETQYFGPGTRLLVL.

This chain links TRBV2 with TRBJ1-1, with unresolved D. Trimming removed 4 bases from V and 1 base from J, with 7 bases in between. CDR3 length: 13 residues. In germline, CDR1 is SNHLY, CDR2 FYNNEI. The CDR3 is CASSGSENTEAFF. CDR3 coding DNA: TGTGCCAGCAGTGGTTCAGAGAACACTGAAGCTTTCTTT.